These 15 T cell receptor beta chains were sequenced from one sample in a study of radiation and T cells in renal cell carcinoma. Time point noted: blood 2 weeks post-SBRT. Treatment specified: 15 Gy SBRT to primary tumor, nephrectomy 4 weeks later. Sequenced by immunoSEQ multiplex PCR; TCRdb stores in-frame clones only, minus some. This sample has about 130,000 clones, with roughly four fifths found just once. Here the sequenced sample was blood, taken from a patient whose treatment included radiotherapy and nephrectomy. All receptors derive from a woman in her sixties with renal cell carcinoma.

This clone was counted only a few times. CDR3 sequence reads: CASSVDPVMNTEAFF. The CDR3 DNA sequence: TGTGCCAGCAGCGTAGATCCAGTCATGAACACTGAAGCTTTCTTT. The rearrangement links TRBV9 to TRBJ1-1; D not resolved. The CDR3 totals 15 residues. Germline V gene sequence: CDR1 SGDLS, CDR2 YYNGEE. Deletions cut 0 bases from V and 0 bases from J, with 9 bases between.

The chain carries TRBV2 and TRBJ2-2; the D gene is possibly TRBD2 (6 bases). The V end lost 4 bases, the J end lost 2 bases, and 11 bases lay between the germline ends. Germline CDR1 and CDR2: SNHLY and FYNNEI. This CDR3 spans 15 amino acids. DNA of the CDR3: TGTGCCAGCAGTGCGGGGACTTCTAACACCGGGGAGCTGTTTTTT. This translates into CASSAGTSNTGELFF.

This chain joins TRBV10-3 and TRBJ1-1; 7 bases match TRBD1. Looked up from germline, CDR1 is ENHRY and CDR2 is SYGVKD. Trimming took 4 bases from V and 0 from J; bases not matched to a gene: 5. This CDR3 has 15 amino acids. The CDR3 DNA reads TGTGCCATCAGTGGTGGGACAGTTATGAACACTGAAGCTTTCTTT. It specifies CAISGGTVMNTEAFF.

The chain has TRBV7-2 and TRBJ2-7; unclear D gene. Trimming removed 1 base from V and 3 bases from J, with 7 bases in between. CDR3 size: 13 residues. CDR1 and CDR2 from the germline V gene are SGHTA and FQGNSA. CDR3: CASSLGAGYEQYF. In DNA form, the CDR3 reads TGTGCCAGCAGCTTAGGGGCAGGCTACGAGCAGTACTTC.

The rearrangement links TRBV19 to TRBJ1-3; D gene uncertain. Germline-derived CDR1 and CDR2 are LNHDA and SQIVND (reference sequence). V gave up 3 bases and J gave up 0 bases, with 21 bases separating them. The CDR3 consists of 19 residues. Here the CDR3 reads CASSIRLERWGNSGNTIYF. DNA of the CDR3: TGTGCCAGTAGTATCCGTCTCGAGAGGTGGGGAAACTCTGGAAACACCATATATTTT. Looking up the rest from reference TRBV19 and TRBJ1-3 gives the full variable domain: DGGITQSPKYLFRKEGQNVTLSCEQNLNHDAMYWYRQDPGQGLRLIYYSQIVNDFQKGDIAEGYSVSREKKESFPLTVTSAQKNPTAFYLCASSIRLERWGNSGNTIYFGEGSWLTVV.

The chain has TRBV6-1 and TRBJ1-5; D unresolved. The CDR3 totals 13 residues. V was clipped by 6 bases and J by 4 bases, with 10 bases between them. Germline V gene lookup returns CDR1 MNHNS and CDR2 SASEGT. CDR3 nucleotide sequence: TGTGCCAGCAGCCGAGAACCGAATCAGCCCCAGCATTTT. Amino acid sequence: CASSREPNQPQHF.

This chain connects TRBV5-6 to TRBJ2-7; the D is unclear. Trimming shortened V by 2 bases and J by 2 bases, and 11 bases separated the two germline ends. This CDR3 spans 14 amino acids. Germline CDR1 reads SGHDT; CDR2 reads YYEEEE. The DNA of the CDR3 is TGTGCCAGCAGCTTTCGTGGGAACCCCTACGAGCAGTACTTC. Its translation is CASSFRGNPYEQYF.

This clone was seen a handful of times. This rearrangement joins TRBV19 to TRBJ1-5; D is unclear. The CDR3 covers 14 residues. CDR1 and CDR2 from the germline V gene are LNHDA and SQIVND (reference sequence). Trimming removed 3 bases from V and 7 bases from J, with 13 bases in between. CDR3 in amino acids: CASSMSGERQPQHF. CDR3 coding DNA: TGTGCCAGTAGTATGTCTGGGGAACGACAGCCCCAGCATTTT.

In the case of this clone: Other nucleotide sequences in the sample specify the same CDR3. The chain links TRBV29-1 to TRBJ1-5, with 8 bases aligning to TRBD1. CDR3 length: 13 residues. CDR1 SQVTM and CDR2 ANQGSEA come from the germline V gene. The V gene end was trimmed by 6 bases and the J gene end by 4 bases; junction bases not matched to a gene: 5. The CDR3 nucleotides are TGCAGCGTAGGACAGGGAGGGAATCAGCCCCAGCATTTT. The encoded protein is CSVGQGGNQPQHF.

The CDR3 nucleotides are TGTGCCAGCAGCCGGTGGACTAGCGGCTACGAGCAGTACTTC. It encodes CASSRWTSGYEQYF. This chain uses TRBV5-4 with TRBJ2-7, with TRBD2 matching over 10 bases. The germline V gene encodes CDR1 SGHNT and CDR2 YYREEE (reference sequence). The V and J ends lost 4 bases and 3 bases, in that order; junction bases with no gene match: 4. The CDR3 consists of 14 residues.

V is TRBV2 and J is TRBJ1-5, with D tentatively TRBD1 (5 bases). The CDR3 consists of 16 residues. The V and J ends lost 4 bases and 0 bases respectively, with 13 bases between them. Germline V gene data show CDR1 as SNHLY and CDR2 as FYNNEI. For the CDR3, the DNA is TGTGCCAGCAGTGCCCAGACAGCACCTAGCAATCAGCCCCAGCATTTT. This sequence encodes CASSAQTAPSNQPQHF.

V gene TRBV2 combines with J gene TRBJ1-4; perhaps TRBD1 as D (6 bases). The CDR3 spans 14 residues. CDR1 and CDR2 from the germline V gene are SNHLY and FYNNEI. V was pared by 5 bases and J by 8 bases, with 15 bases between. Here the CDR3 reads CASSWALRGEKLFF. CDR3 DNA sequence: TGTGCCAGCAGTTGGGCCTTGAGGGGGGAAAAACTGTTTTTT.

The V call is TRBV18, the J call TRBJ1-4; D is undetermined. The V gene lost 4 bases and the J gene lost 4 bases, with 10 bases spanning the gap. Germline CDR1 reads KGHSH; CDR2 reads LQKENI. The CDR3 is 14 residues long. CDR3 loop: CASSLRTDNEKLFF. The DNA of the CDR3 is TGTGCCAGCTCACTCCGGACTGATAATGAAAAACTGTTTTTT.

V gene TRBV19 combines with J gene TRBJ2-1; tentatively, D is TRBD2 (6 bases). This CDR3 contains 16 residues. Germline-derived CDR1 and CDR2 are LNHDA and SQIVND (reference sequence). The ends were cut back, 7 bases at V and 0 bases at J, with 16 bases in the middle. This CDR3 is CASMEAGPSSYNEQFF. The CDR3 nucleotides read TGTGCCAGTATGGAAGCGGGCCCGAGCTCCTACAATGAGCAGTTCTTC.

The chain combines TRBV5-1 with TRBJ2-5, with 11 bases that match TRBD1. V was clipped by 3 bases and J by 5 bases; unmatched bases: 3. The CDR3 contains 14 residues. Germline assignment: CDR1 SGHRS and CDR2 YFSETQ. CDR3 protein: CASSWGQGGETQYF. For the CDR3, the DNA is TGCGCCAGCAGCTGGGGACAGGGGGGCGAGACCCAGTACTTC.